This entry is about one TCR beta chain. Its antigen is unidentified. The data stem from a study of T cells in Graves' hyperthyroidism and ophthalmopathy. Across the study: Peripheral blood was collected at initial diagnosis, before any treatment.

Study-level points and caveats: The model's output predicted ophthalmopathy at a median of about 6.5 months prior to onset. Appearing also in blood were most of the thyroid clonotypes expanded above 0.001.

Isolation of PBMCs was performed on around 9.7 ml fresh peripheral blood. With 3 bases clipped from V and 6 bases from J, the junction kept 5 bases outside the gene matches. Germline-derived CDR1 and CDR2 are DFQATT and SNEGSKA (reference sequence). The CDR3 loop spans 14 amino acids. TCR beta CDR3 sequences were amplified from RNA transcripts. HTBI primers were used for first-round RT-PCR of the TCR CDR3. TCRdb re-derived calls from the multiplex PCR reads in MiXCR, one entry per CDR3 protein. This table holds almost 500,000 distinct CDR3 sequences, approximately 23% found once. The V and J genes are TRBV20-1 and TRBJ2-3; 11 nucleotides line up with TRBD2. The clonotype originates from a woman between 65 and 79 years old with Graves' ophthalmopathy. Specimen: blood. The CDR3, as DNA: TGCAGTGCTAGTAGACTAGCGGGGATGGATACGCAGTATTTT. Translating gives CSASRLAGMDTQYF.